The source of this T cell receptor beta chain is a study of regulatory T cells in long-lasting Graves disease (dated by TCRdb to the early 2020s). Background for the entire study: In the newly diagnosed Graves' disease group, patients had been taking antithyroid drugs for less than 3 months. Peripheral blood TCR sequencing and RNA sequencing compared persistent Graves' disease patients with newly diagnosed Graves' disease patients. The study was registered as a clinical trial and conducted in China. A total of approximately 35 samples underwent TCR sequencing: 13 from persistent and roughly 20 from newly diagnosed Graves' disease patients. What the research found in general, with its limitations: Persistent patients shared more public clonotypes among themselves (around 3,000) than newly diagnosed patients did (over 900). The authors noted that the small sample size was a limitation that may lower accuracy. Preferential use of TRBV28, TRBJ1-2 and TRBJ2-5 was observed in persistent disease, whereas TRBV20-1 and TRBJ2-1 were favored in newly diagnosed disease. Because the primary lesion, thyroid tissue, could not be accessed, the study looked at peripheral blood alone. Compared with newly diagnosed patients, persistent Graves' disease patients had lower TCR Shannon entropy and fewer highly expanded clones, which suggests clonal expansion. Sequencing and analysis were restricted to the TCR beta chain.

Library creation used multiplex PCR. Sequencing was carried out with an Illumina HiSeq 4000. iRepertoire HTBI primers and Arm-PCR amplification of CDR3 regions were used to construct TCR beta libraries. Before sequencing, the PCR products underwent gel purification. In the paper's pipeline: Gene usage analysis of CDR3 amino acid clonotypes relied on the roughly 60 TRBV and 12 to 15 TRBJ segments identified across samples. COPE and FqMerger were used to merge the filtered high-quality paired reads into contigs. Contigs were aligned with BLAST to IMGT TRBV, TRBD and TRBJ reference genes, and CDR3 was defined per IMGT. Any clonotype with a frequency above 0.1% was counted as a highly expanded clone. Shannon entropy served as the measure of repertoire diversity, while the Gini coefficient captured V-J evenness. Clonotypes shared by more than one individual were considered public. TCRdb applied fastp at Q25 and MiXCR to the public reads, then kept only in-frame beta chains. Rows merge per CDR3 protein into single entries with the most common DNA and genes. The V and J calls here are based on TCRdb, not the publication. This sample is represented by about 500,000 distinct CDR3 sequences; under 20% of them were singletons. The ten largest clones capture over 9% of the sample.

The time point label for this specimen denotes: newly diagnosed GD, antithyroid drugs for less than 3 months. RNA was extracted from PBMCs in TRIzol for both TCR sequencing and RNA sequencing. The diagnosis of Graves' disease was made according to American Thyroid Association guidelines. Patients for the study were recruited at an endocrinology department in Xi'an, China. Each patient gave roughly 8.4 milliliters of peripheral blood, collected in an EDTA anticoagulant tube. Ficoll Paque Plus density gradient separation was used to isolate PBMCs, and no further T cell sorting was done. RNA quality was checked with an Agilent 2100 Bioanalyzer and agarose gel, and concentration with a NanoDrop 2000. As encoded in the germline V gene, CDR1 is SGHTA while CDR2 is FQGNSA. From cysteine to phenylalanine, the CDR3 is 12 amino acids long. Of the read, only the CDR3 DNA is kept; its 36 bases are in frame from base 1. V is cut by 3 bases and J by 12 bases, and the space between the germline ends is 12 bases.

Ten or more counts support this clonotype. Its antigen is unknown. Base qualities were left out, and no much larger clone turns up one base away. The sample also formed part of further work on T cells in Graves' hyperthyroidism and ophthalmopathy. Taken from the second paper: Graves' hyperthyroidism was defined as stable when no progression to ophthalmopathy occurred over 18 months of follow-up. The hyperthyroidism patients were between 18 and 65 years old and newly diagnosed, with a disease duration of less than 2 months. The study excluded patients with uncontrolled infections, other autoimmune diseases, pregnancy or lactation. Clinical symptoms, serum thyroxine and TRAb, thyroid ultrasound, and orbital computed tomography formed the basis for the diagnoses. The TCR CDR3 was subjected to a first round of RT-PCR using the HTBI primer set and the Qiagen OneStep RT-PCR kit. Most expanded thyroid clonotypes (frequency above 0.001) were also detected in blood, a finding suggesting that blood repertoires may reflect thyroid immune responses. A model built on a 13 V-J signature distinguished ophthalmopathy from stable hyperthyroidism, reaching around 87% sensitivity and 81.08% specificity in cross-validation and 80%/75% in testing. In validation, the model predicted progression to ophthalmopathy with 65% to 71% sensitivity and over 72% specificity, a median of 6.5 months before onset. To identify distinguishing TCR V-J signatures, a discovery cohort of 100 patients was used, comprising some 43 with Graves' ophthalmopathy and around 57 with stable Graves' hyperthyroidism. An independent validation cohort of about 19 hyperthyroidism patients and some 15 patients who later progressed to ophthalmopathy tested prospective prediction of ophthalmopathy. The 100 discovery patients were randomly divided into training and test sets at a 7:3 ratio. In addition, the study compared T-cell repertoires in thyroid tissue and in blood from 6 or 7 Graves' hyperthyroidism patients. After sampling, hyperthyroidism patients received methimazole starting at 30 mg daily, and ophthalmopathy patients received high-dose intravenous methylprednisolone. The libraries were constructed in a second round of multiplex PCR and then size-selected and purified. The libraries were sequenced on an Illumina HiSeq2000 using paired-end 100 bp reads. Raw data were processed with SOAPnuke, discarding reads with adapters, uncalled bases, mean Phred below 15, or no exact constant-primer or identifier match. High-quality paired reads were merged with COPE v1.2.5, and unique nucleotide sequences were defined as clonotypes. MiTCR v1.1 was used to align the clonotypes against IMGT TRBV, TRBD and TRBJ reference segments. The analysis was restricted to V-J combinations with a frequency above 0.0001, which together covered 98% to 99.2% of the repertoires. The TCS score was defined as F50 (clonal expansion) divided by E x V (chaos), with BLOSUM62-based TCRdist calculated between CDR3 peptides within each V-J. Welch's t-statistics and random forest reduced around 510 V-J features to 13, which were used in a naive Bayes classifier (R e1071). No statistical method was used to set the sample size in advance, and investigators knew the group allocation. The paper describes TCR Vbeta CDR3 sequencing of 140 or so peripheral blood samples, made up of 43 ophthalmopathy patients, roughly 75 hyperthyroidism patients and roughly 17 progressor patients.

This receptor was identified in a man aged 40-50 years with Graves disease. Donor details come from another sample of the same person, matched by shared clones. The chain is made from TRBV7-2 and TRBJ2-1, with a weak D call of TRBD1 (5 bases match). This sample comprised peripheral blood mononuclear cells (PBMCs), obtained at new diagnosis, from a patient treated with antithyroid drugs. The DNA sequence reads TGTGCCAGCAGCTTCCCAGGGCCTCTGCAGTTCTTC. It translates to CASSFPGPLQFF.